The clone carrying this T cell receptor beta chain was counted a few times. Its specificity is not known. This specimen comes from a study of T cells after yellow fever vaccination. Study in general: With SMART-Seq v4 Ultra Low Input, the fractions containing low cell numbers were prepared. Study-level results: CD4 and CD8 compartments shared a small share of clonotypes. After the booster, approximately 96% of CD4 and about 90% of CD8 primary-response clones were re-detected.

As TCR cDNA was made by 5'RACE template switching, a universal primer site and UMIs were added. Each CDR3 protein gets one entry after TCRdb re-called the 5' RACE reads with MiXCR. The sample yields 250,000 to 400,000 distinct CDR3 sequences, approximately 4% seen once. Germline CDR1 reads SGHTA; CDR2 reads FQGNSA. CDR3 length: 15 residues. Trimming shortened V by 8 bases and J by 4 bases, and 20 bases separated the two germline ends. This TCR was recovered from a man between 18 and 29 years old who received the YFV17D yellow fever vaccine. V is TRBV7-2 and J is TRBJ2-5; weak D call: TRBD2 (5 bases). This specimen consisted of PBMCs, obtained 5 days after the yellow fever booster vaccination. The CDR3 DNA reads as TGTGCCAGCGCGAAGACCGGGAACTGGGGAGAGACCCAGTACTTC. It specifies CASAKTGNWGETQYF.